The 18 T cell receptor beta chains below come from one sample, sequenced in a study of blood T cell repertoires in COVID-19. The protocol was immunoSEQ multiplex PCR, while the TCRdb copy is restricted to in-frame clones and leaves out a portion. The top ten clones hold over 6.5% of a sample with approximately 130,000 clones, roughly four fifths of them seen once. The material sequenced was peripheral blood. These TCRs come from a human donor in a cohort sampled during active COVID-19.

CDR3 DNA: TGTGCCAGCTCACAGAAAGCGGGGAATGAGCAGTTCTTC. It specifies CASSQKAGNEQFF. The chain has TRBV18 and TRBJ2-1; TRBD2 matches 7 bases. The CDR3 has 13 amino acids. Unmatched junction bases numbered 4, after V lost 4 bases and J lost 7 bases. CDR1 and CDR2 (germline): KGHSH, LQKENI.

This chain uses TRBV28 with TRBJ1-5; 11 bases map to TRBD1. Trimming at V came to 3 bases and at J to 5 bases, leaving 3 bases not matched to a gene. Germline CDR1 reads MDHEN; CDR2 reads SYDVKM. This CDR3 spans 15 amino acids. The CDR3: CASSFRDRGYQPQHF. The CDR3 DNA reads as TGTGCCAGCAGTTTCCGGGACAGGGGGTATCAGCCCCAGCATTTT.

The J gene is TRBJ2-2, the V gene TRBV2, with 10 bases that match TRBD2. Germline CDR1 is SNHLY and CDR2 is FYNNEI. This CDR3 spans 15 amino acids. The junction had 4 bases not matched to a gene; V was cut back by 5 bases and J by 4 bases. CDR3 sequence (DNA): TGTGCCAGCAGTCAGGGACTAGCGCTCACCGGGGAGCTGTTTTTT. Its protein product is CASSQGLALTGELFF.

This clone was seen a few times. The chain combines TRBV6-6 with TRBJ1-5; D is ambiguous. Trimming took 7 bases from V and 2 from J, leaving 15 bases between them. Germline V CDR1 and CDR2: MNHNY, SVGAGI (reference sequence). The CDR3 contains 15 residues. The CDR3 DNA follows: TGTGCCAGCACCCCCGGGGAGGCTGGCAATCAGCCCCAGCATTTT. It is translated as CASTPGEAGNQPQHF.

CDR3 sequence: CASSQMGERYEQYF. In DNA form, the CDR3 reads TGCGCCAGCAGCCAAATGGGAGAGAGATACGAGCAGTACTTC. The gene calls are TRBV4-1 and TRBJ2-7, with D possibly TRBD2 on 5 matching bases. The germline V gene encodes CDR1 MGHRA and CDR2 YSYEKL. CDR3 length: 14 residues. Trimming removed 2 bases from V and 4 bases from J, with 12 bases in between.

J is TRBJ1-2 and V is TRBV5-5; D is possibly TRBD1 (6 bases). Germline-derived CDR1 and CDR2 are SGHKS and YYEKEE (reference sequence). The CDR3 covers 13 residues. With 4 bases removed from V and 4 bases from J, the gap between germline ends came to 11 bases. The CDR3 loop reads CASSRQGTYGYTF. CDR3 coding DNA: TGTGCCAGCAGCAGGCAGGGGACCTATGGCTACACCTTC.

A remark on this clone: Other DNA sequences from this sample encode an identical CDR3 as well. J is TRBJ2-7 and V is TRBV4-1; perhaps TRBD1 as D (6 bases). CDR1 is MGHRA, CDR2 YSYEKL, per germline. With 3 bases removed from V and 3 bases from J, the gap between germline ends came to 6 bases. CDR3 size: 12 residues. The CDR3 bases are TGCGCCAGCAGCCAGGACAGCTACGAGCAGTACTTC. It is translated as CASSQDSYEQYF.

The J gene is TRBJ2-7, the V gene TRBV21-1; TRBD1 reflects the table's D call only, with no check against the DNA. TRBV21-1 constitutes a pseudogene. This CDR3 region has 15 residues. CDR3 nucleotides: TGTGCCAGCAGCAGCCCCGGGACAGGGGGTAACGAGCAGTACTTC. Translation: CASSSPGTGGNEQYF.

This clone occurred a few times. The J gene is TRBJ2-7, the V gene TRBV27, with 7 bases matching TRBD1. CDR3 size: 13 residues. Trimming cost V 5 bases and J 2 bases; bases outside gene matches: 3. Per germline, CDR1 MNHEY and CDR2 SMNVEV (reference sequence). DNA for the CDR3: TGTGCCAGCAGTCGACAGGGCCCCTACGAGCAGTACTTC. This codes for CASSRQGPYEQYF.

The CDR3 protein is CASSPRDRLGYGYTF. The CDR3 coding sequence is TGTGCCAGCAGCCCCCGGGACAGGCTGGGCTATGGCTACACCTTC. This chain links TRBV7-8 with TRBJ1-2; 8 bases agree with TRBD1. CDR1 and CDR2 from the germline V gene are SGHVS and FQNEAQ. After removal of 5 bases from V and 4 bases from J, the junction contained 9 bases not matched to a gene. CDR3 size: 15 residues.

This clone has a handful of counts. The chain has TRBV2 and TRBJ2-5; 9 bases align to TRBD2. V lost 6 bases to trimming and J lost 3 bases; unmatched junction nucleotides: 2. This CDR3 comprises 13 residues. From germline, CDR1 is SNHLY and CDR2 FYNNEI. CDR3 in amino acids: CASRSSGEETQYF. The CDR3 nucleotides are TGTGCCAGCAGGTCTAGCGGGGAAGAGACCCAGTACTTC. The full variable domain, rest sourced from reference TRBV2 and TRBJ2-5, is EPEVTQTPSHQVTQMGQEVILRCVPISNHLYFYWYRQILGQKVEFLVSFYNNEISEKSEIFDDQFSVERPDGSNFTLKIRSTKLEDSAMYFCASRSSGEETQYFGPGTRLLVL.

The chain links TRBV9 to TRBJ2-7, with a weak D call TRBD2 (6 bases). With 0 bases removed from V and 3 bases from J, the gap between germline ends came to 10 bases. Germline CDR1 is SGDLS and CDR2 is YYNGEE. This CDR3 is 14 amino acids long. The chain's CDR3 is CASSVARENYEQYF. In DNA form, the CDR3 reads TGTGCCAGCAGCGTAGCTCGGGAGAACTACGAGCAGTACTTC.

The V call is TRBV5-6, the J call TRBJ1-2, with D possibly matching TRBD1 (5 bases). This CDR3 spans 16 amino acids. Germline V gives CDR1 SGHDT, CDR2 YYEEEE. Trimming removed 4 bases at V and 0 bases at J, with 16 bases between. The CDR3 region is CASSAGPRDSNYGYTF. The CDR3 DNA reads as TGTGCCAGCAGCGCTGGCCCAAGGGACTCTAACTATGGCTACACCTTC.

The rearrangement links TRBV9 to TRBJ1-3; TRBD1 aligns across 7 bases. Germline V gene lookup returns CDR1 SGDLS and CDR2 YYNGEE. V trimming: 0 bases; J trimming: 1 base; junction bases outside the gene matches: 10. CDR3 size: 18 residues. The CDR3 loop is CASSVGYRGPLSGNTIYF. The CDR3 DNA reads TGTGCCAGCAGCGTAGGGTACAGGGGTCCGCTGTCTGGAAACACCATATATTTT. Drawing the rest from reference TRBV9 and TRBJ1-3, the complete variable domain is DSGVTQTPKHLITATGQRVTLRCSPRSGDLSVYWYQQSLDQGLQFLIQYYNGEERAKGNILERFSAQQFPDLHSELNLSSLELGDSALYFCASSVGYRGPLSGNTIYFGEGSWLTVV.

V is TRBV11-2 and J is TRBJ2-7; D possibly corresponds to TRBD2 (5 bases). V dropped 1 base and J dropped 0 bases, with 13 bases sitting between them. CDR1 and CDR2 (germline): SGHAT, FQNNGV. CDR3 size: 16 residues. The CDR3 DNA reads TGTGCCAGCAGCTTAGCGGGGTTTCCAAGCTCCTACGAGCAGTACTTC. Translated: CASSLAGFPSSYEQYF.

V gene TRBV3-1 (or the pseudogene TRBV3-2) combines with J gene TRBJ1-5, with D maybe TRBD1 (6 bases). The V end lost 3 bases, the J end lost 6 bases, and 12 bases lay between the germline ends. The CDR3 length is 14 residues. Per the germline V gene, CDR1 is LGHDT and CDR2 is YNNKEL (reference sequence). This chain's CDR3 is CASSQDQGIQPQHF. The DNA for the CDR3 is TGTGCCAGCAGCCAGGATCAGGGGATTCAGCCCCAGCATTTT.

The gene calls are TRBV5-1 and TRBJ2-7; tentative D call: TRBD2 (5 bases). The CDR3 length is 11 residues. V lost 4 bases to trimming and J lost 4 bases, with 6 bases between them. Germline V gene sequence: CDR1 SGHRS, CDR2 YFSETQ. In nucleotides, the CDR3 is TGCGCCAGCAGCGAGGGATACGAGCAGTACTTC. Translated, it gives CASSEGYEQYF. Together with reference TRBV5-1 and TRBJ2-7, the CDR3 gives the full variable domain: KAGVTQTPRYLIKTRGQQVTLSCSPISGHRSVSWYQQTPGQGLQFLFEYFSETQRNKGNFPGRFSGRQFSNSRSEMNVSTLELGDSALYLCASSEGYEQYFGPGTRLTVT.

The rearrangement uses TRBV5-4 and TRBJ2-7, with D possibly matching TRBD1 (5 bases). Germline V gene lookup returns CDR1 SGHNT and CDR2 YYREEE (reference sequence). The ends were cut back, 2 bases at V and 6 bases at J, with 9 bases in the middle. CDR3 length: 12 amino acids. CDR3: CASSFGHREQYF. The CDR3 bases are TGTGCCAGCAGCTTTGGACACCGCGAGCAGTACTTC.